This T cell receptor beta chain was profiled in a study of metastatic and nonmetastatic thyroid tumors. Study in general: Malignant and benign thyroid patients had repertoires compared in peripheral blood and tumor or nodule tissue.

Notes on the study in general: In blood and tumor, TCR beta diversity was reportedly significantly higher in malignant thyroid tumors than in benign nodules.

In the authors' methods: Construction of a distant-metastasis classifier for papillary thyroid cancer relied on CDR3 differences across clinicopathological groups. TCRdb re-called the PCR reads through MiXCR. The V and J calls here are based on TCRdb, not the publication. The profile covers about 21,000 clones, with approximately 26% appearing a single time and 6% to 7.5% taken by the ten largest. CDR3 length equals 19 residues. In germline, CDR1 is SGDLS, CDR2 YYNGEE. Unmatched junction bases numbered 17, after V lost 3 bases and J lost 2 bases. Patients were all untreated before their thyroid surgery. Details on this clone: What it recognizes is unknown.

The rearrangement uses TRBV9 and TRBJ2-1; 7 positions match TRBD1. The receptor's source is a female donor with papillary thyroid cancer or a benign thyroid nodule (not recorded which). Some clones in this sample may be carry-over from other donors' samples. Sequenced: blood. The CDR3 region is CASSAATSRDRGTYNEQFF. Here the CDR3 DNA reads TGTGCCAGCAGCGCCGCCACGTCCCGGGACAGAGGAACCTACAATGAGCAGTTCTTC. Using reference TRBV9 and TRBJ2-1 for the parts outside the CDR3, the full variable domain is DSGVTQTPKHLITATGQRVTLRCSPRSGDLSVYWYQQSLDQGLQFLIQYYNGEERAKGNILERFSAQQFPDLHSELNLSSLELGDSALYFCASSAATSRDRGTYNEQFFGPGTRLTVL.